One sample yielded the 5 T cell receptor beta chains listed below, sequenced in a study of cytomegalovirus exposure and HLA in healthy donors. Primers for the PCR totalled 60 Vbeta and 13 Jbeta. Data came from immunoSEQ multiplex PCR; TCRdb stores just in-frame clones and leaves some out. Of about 180,000 clones in the sample, roughly 82% were seen once. Input material: PBMCs. The receptors originated from a man aged 35-49 years in good health and CMV-seronegative.

V usage is TRBV7-2 and J usage is TRBJ2-7; 8 nucleotides line up with TRBD1. Germline V gene lookup returns CDR1 SGHTA and CDR2 FQGNSA. With V trimmed by 5 bases and J by 2 bases, 8 bases remained unmatched. CDR3 length equals 15 residues. The DNA for the CDR3 is TGTGCCAGCAGCAAGGGACAGGCAACAACCTACGAGCAGTACTTC. It encodes CASSKGQATTYEQYF.

The chain joins TRBV7-3 to TRBJ2-3; D possibly corresponds to TRBD1 (5 bases). This CDR3 has 16 residues. V was trimmed by 1 base and J by 2 bases, leaving 13 bases between them. Per the germline V gene, CDR1 is SGHTA and CDR2 is FQGTGA. Here the CDR3 reads CASSLMGRLNTDTQYF. Written as DNA, the CDR3 is TGTGCCAGCAGCTTAATGGGGCGGTTAAACACAGATACGCAGTATTTT.

V is TRBV30 and J is TRBJ2-5; D ambiguous. Germline-derived CDR1 and CDR2 are GTSNPN and SVGIG (reference sequence). This CDR3 is 12 amino acids long. The germline V and J ends were trimmed by 3 bases and 3 bases, with 8 bases remaining between them. CDR3 coding DNA: TGTGCCTGGAGCCAGGAAAAAGAGACCCAGTACTTC. This gives the protein CAWSQEKETQYF.

This chain joins TRBV18 and TRBJ2-7, with 9 bases matching TRBD2. This CDR3 comprises 14 residues. Trimming removed 4 bases from V and 6 bases from J; junction bases left unmatched: 7. Germline loops: CDR1 KGHSH, CDR2 LQKENI. The CDR3 DNA sequence: TGTGCCAGCTCACTCCTAGCGGGAAAGAGCGAGCAGTACTTC. It is translated as CASSLLAGKSEQYF.

This clone was seen once. The CDR3 here is CASSLTDRGLAKNIQYF. The CDR3 nucleotides are TGTGCCAGCAGCTTAACGGACAGGGGTTTAGCCAAAAACATTCAGTACTTC. This rearrangement joins TRBV7-3 to TRBJ2-4, with TRBD1 matching 9 bases. The CDR3 is made up of 17 amino acids. The germline V gene encodes CDR1 SGHTA and CDR2 FQGTGA. Losses at the gene ends were 0 bases for V and 0 bases for J; bases not matched to a gene: 3.